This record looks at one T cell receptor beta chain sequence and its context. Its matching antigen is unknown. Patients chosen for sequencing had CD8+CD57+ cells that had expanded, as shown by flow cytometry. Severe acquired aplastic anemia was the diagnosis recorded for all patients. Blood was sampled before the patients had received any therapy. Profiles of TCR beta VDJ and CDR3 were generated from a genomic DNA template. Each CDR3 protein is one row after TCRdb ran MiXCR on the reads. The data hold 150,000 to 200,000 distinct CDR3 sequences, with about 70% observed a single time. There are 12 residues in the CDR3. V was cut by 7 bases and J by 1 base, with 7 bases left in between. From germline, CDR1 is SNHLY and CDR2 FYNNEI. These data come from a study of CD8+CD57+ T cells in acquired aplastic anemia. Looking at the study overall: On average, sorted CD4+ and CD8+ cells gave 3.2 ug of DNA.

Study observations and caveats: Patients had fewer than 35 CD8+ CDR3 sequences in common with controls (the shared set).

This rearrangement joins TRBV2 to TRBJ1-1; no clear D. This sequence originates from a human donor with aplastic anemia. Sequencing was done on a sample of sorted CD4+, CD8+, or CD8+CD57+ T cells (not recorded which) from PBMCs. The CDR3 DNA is TGTGCCAGCATAGGAGAGAACACTGAAGCTTTCTTT. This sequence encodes CASIGENTEAFF.